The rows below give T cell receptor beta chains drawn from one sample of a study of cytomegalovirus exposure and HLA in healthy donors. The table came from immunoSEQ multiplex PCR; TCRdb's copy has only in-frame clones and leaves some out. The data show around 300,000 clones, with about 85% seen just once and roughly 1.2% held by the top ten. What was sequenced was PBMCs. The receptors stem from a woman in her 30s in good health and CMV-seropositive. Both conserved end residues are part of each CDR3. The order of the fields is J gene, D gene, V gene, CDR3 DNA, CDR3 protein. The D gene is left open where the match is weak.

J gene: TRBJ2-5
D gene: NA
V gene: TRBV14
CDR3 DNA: TGTGCCAGCAGCTACAGGGGGGGAGAGACCCAGTACTTC
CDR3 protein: CASSYRGGETQYF

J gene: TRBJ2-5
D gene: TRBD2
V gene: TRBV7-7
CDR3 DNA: TGTGCCAGCAGCCCGACTCCGACTAGCGGCCAAGAGACCCAGTACTTC
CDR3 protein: CASSPTPTSGQETQYF

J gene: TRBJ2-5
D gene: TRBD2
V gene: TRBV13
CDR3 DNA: TGTGCCAGCAGCCCCCGGGGGAGCGGGGCCCAAGAGACCCAGTACTTC
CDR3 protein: CASSPRGSGAQETQYF

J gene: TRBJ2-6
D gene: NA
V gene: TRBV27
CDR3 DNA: TGTGCCAGCAGTTCACAGGGAACTGGGGCCAACGTCCTGACTTTC
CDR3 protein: CASSSQGTGANVLTF

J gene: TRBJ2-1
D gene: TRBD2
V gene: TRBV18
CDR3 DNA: TGTGCCAGCTCACCGATCGCGACTAGCGGGAGATCGAATGAGCAGTTCTTC
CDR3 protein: CASSPIATSGRSNEQFF

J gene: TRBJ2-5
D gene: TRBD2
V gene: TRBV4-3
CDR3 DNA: TGCGCCAGCAGCCAGGGGGGGGGAGAGACCCAGTACTTC
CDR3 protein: CASSQGGGETQYF

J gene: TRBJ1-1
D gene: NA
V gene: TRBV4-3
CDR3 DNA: TGCGCCAGCGCCCGAACACAGGCGCCGAACACTGAAGCTTTCTTT
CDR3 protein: CASARTQAPNTEAFF

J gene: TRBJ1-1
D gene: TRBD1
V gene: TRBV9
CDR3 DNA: TGTGCCAGCAGCGCGATTGACAGGGTAACCACTGAAGCTTTCTTT
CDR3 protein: CASSAIDRVTTEAFF

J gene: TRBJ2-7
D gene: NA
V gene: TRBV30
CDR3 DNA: TGTGCCTGGAGAGGGGAAACCTACGAGCAGTACTTC
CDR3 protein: CAWRGETYEQYF

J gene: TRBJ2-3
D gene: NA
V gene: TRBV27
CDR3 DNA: TGTGCCAGCAGTTTGACAAATGGACCAGATACGCAGTATTTT
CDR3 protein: CASSLTNGPDTQYF